The clone carrying this TCR beta chain was counted at least ten times. The data stem from a study of blood T cells in healthy people across ages. A sample-barcoded 5' primer and a J-beta primer mix were used in a second PCR of roughly 6 to 12 cycles. Each cDNA was tagged by a template-switch adaptor containing 12 random nucleotides. TCRdb analysed the 5' RACE reads with MiXCR anew, one entry per CDR3 protein. The table includes hundreds of thousands of distinct CDR3 sequences, around 31% detected once. Each donor gave approximately 9.1 milliliters of peripheral blood. The TCR originated in a woman of 80 years or more in good health. Sequencing was done on a sample of blood.

Here the CDR3 reads CASSETGSGGRQYF. CDR3 coding DNA: TGTGCCAGCAGTGAAACGGGATCCGGCGGACGGCAGTACTTC. The chain employs TRBV6-1 and TRBJ2-7; a possible D gene is TRBD2 (5 bases). The germline gives CDR1 MNHNS, CDR2 SASEGT. The CDR3 is 14 amino acids. Trimming shortened V by 2 bases and J by 9 bases, and 17 bases separated the two germline ends.